This T cell receptor beta chain was profiled in a study of blood T cell repertoires in COVID-19. Study information: Sites across the United States, Italy and Spain contributed samples from acute and convalescent COVID-19. PBMCs, B-cell-depleted T cells, or T cells provided the cDNA or gDNA that made up the material.

Original methodology: Using reference gene primer amplification, nucleated cell counts were estimated. The repertoire was sequenced with immunoSEQ multiplex PCR; TCRdb's copy has only in-frame clones and lacks some. For V, J and clone size, that table is used; D and trimming come from the DNA. This sample has tens of thousands of clones, with around four fifths found just once. The clonotype originates from a man over 45 with acute or convalescent COVID-19. Material for sequencing was peripheral blood.

The CDR3 coding sequence is TGCGCCAGCAGTGTTTTCACCGGGACAGGCGAGCAGTTCTTC. Protein product: CASSVFTGTGEQFF. The rearrangement uses TRBV23-1 and TRBJ2-1; 8 bases fit TRBD1. TRBV23-1 is treated as an ORF (open reading frame) with a function not yet certain. After removal of 5 bases from V and 10 bases from J, the junction contained 10 bases not matched to a gene. This CDR3 is built from 14 residues.